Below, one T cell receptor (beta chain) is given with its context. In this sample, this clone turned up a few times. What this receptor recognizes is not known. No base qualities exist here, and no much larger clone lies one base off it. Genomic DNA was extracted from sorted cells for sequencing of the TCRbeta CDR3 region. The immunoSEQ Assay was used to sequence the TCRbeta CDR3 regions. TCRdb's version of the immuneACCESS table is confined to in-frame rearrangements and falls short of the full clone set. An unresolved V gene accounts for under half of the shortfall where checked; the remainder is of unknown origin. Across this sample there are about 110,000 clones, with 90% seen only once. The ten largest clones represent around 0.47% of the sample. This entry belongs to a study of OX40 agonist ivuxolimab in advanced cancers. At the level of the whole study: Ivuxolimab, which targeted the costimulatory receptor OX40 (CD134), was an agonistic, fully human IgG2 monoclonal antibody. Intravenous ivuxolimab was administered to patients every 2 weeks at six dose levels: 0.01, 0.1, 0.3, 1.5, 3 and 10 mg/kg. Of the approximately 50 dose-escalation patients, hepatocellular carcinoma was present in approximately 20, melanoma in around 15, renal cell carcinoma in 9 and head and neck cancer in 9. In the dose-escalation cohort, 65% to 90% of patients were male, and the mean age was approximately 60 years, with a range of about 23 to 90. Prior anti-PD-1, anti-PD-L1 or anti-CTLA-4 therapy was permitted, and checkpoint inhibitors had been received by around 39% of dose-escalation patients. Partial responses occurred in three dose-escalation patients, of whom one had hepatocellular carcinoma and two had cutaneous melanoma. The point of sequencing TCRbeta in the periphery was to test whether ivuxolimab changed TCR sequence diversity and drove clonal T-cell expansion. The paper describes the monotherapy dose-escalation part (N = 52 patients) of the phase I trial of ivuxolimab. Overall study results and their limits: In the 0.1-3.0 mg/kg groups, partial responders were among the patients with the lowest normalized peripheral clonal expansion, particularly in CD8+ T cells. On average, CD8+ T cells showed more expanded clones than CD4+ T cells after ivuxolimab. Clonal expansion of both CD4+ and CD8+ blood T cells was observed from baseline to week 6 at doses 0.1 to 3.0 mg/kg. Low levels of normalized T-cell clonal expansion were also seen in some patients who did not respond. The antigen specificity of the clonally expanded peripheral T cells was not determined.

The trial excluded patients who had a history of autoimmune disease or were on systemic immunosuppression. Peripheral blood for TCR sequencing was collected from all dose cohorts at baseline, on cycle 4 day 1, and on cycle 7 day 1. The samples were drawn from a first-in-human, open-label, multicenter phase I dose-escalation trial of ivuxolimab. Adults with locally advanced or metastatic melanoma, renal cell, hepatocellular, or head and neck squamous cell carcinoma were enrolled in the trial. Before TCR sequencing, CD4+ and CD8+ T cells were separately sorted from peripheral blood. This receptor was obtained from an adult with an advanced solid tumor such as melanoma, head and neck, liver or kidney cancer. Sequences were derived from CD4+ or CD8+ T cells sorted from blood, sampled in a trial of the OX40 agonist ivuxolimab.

The CDR3 is CASSPGGGPTNYGYTF. Read as DNA, the sequence is TGCGCCAGCAGCCCCGGGGGGGGGCCAACTAACTATGGCTACACCTTC. Here the chain combines TRBV5-1 and TRBJ1-2, with TRBD1 perhaps the D gene, on 6 matching bases. CDR1 and CDR2 are read off the germline V gene as SGHRS and YFSETQ. Trimming costs V 4 bases and J 0 bases, and their ends lie 16 bases apart. Reading from cysteine to phenylalanine, the CDR3 counts 16 amino acids. Only CDR3 DNA remains: 48 bases, in frame from the first base.